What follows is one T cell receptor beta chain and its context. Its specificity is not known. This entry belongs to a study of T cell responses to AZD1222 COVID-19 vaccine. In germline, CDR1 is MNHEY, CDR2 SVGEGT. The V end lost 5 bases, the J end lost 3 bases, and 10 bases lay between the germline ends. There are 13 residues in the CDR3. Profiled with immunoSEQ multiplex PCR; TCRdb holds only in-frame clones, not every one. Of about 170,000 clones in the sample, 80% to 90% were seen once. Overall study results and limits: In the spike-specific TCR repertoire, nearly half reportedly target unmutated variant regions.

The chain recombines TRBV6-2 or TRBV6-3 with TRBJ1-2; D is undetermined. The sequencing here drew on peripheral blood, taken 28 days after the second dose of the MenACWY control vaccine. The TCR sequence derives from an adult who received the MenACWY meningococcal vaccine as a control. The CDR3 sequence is CASSLSRDYGYTF. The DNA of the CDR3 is TGTGCCAGCAGTCTCTCTCGAGACTATGGCTACACCTTC.